The T cell receptor (beta chain) described here comes from a study of cytomegalovirus exposure and HLA in healthy donors. Remarks on this clone: Its antigen is as yet unknown.

It was with 60 Vbeta and 13 Jbeta primers that the PCR ran. The assay was immunoSEQ multiplex PCR, and TCRdb's table has in-frame clones only and misses some. Of about 160,000 clones in the sample, around 84% were seen once. General study points: Follow-up analysis seemed to connect common viral pathogens with several of the most significant clusters identified.

The receptor was derived from a male donor in good health and CMV-seropositive. The sequenced sample was PBMCs.

Here the CDR3 DNA reads TGCGCCAGCAGCCAGAGGACCGGGATAGGCTATGGCTACACCTTC. Its translation is CASSQRTGIGYGYTF. The V gene is TRBV4-1, the J gene TRBJ1-2; no clear D gene. Germline assignment: CDR1 MGHRA and CDR2 YSYEKL. V was pared by 3 bases and J by 4 bases, with 15 bases between. The CDR3 is 15 residues long.